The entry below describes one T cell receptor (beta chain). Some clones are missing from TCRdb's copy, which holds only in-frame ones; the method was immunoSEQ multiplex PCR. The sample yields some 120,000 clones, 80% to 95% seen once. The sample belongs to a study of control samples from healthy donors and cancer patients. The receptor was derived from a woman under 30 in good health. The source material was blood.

The CDR3 DNA follows: TGCGCCAGCAGCCGTATACTAGCGGGGGGTCACAATGAGCAGTTCTTC. Encoded protein: CASSRILAGGHNEQFF. V is TRBV4-3 and J is TRBJ2-1; 12 bases are shared with TRBD2. Germline assignment: CDR1 LGHNA and CDR2 YSLEER. Unmatched junction bases numbered 6, after V lost 4 bases and J lost 5 bases. The CDR3 has 16 residues.